Each of the 29 T cell receptor beta chains below was sequenced from the same sample in a study of long-term antiretroviral therapy in people with HIV. Investigators performed immunoSEQ version v3.0 at survey level. Some clones are missing from TCRdb's copy, which holds only in-frame ones; the method was immunoSEQ multiplex PCR. The sample lists about 28,000 clones, 84% occurring once. The sequenced sample was unsorted PBMCs, obtained 0.4 years after starting antiretroviral therapy. The receptors here all came from a man between 18 and 29 years old with HIV.

The chain is built from TRBV27 and TRBJ1-2; 12 bases are a match to TRBD1. The CDR3 is 15 residues long. J lost 7 bases, V lost 4 bases, and 7 bases had no gene match. Germline values: CDR1 MNHEY, CDR2 SMNVEV (reference sequence). DNA of the CDR3: TGTGCCAGCAGTTCGCCGGGACAGGGGGCGCTTGGCTACACCTTC. Translated, it gives CASSSPGQGALGYTF.

The chain couples TRBV6-5 to TRBJ1-2; tentatively, D is TRBD1 (6 bases). Germline CDR1 is MNHEY and CDR2 is SVGAGI. This CDR3 is built from 15 residues. V gave up 0 bases and J gave up 1 base, with 9 bases separating them. In DNA form, the CDR3 reads TGTGCCAGCAGTTACTCCCCGGACAGTAACTATGGCTACACCTTC. Translating gives CASSYSPDSNYGYTF.

The V call is TRBV19, the J call TRBJ2-5, with TRBD1 matching over 10 bases. With 5 bases clipped from V and 4 bases from J, the junction kept 7 bases outside the gene matches. Germline lookup yields CDR1 LNHDA and CDR2 SQIVND (reference sequence). This CDR3 spans 15 amino acids. This CDR3 reads CASSERGDRGETQYF. The CDR3 coding sequence is TGTGCCAGTAGTGAGAGGGGGGACAGGGGAGAGACCCAGTACTTC.

In this sample, this clone turned up a few times. The V call is TRBV6-1, the J call TRBJ1-1; a possible D gene is TRBD1 (5 bases). The CDR3 is made up of 13 amino acids. Germline V gene sequence: CDR1 MNHNS, CDR2 SASEGT. Between the trimmed V and J ends, which lost 7 bases and 0 bases, there was a span of 9 bases. The CDR3 DNA is TGTGCCAGCATCGGGACGGTGAACACTGAAGCTTTCTTT. Protein sequence: CASIGTVNTEAFF.

This clone was recorded once. The V call is TRBV14, the J call TRBJ2-5, with TRBD2 identical over 8 bases. With the DNA end fitting TRBJ2-7 better, the J assignment may be wrong. The CDR3 runs to 15 residues. Germline-derived CDR1 and CDR2 are SGHDN and FVKESK. CDR3 sequence reads: CASSQDWGLGREQYF. The CDR3 nucleotides read TGTGCCAGCAGCCAAGATTGGGGACTAGGCCGCGAGCAGTACTTC.

The V call is TRBV5-1, the J call TRBJ1-5; D remains ambiguous. Trimming cost V 0 bases and J 3 bases, with 7 bases left between them. Germline-derived CDR1 and CDR2 are SGHRS and YFSETQ. This CDR3 region has 14 residues. The CDR3 sequence: CASSLVGSNQPQHF. DNA of the CDR3: TGCGCCAGCAGCTTGGTAGGGTCCAATCAGCCCCAGCATTTT.

This clone was seen a few times. The gene calls are TRBV19 and TRBJ1-5, with D possibly being TRBD1 (5 bases). The germline V and J ends were trimmed by 3 bases and 2 bases, with 14 bases remaining between them. Looked up from germline, CDR1 is LNHDA and CDR2 is SQIVND (reference sequence). CDR3 length: 16 residues. CDR3 coding DNA: TGTGCCAGTAGTATTGTGAGCGGGGCTGGCAATCAGCCCCAGCATTTT. Protein product: CASSIVSGAGNQPQHF.

The CDR3 region has the DNA TGCGCCAGCAGCTTGGCGACAGGGGAACCACCCTACAATGAGCAGTTCTTC. Protein product: CASSLATGEPPYNEQFF. V is TRBV5-1 and J is TRBJ2-1; TRBD1 aligns across 8 bases. CDR3 length equals 17 residues. Germline V gives CDR1 SGHRS, CDR2 YFSETQ. With V trimmed by 0 bases and J by 2 bases, 7 bases remained unmatched.

The J gene is TRBJ2-1, the V gene TRBV9; 9 bases are a match to TRBD2. V lost 4 bases and J lost 6; bases outside the gene matches: 8. This CDR3 spans 15 amino acids. Per germline, CDR1 SGDLS and CDR2 YYNGEE. CDR3 region: CASSSVGLAGNEQFF. For the CDR3, the DNA is TGTGCCAGCAGCTCAGTGGGACTAGCAGGCAATGAGCAGTTCTTC.

The rearrangement uses TRBV28 and TRBJ1-5; 7 bases fit TRBD1. V lost 7 bases to trimming and J lost 5 bases; unmatched junction nucleotides: 11. CDR3 length: 15 amino acids. CDR1 and CDR2 (germline): MDHEN, SYDVKM. The CDR3 coding sequence is TGTGCCAGCACCGAATGGACAGGCCTCGATCAGCCCCAGCATTTT. Encoded protein: CASTEWTGLDQPQHF.

The chain has TRBV18 and TRBJ1-1; no reliable D call. The CDR3 covers 13 residues. V lost 0 bases and J 3 bases, leaving 5 bases between the germline ends. CDR1 is KGHSH and CDR2 is LQKENI in the germline V gene. CDR3 in amino acids: CASSPPSDTEAFF. The CDR3 DNA is TGTGCCAGCTCACCACCGTCGGACACTGAAGCTTTCTTT.

The chain uses TRBV18 and TRBJ2-1; 8 nucleotides agree with TRBD1. The ends lost 4 bases at V and 9 bases at J; junction bases unmatched: 8. From germline, CDR1 is KGHSH and CDR2 LQKENI. The length of the CDR3 is 14 residues. The CDR3: CASSRTGFFIEQFF. The CDR3 coding sequence is TGTGCCAGCTCACGGACAGGGTTTTTTATTGAGCAGTTCTTC.

In this sample, this clone turned up once. The chain combines TRBV6-5 with TRBJ2-2, with no clear D. Germline CDR1 is MNHEY and CDR2 is SVGAGI. V lost 4 bases, J lost 5 bases, and 14 bases lay in between. The CDR3 extends over 15 amino acids. The CDR3 loop is CASSSIRDGTGELFF. The CDR3 nucleotides read TGTGCCAGCAGTTCCATCCGAGATGGTACCGGGGAGCTGTTTTTT.

In nucleotides, the CDR3 is TGTGCCAGCAACTCTCCCGGCAGGGGGAACACCGGGGAGCTGTTTTTT. It encodes CASNSPGRGNTGELFF. The V gene is TRBV28, the J gene TRBJ2-2; perhaps TRBD1 as D (6 bases). V was cut by 7 bases and J by 1 base, with 16 bases left in between. The length of the CDR3 is 16 residues. Germline CDR1 MDHEN, CDR2 SYDVKM. Variable domain in full (rest from reference TRBV28 and TRBJ2-2): DVKVTQSSRYLVKRTGEKVFLECVQDMDHENMFWYRQDPGLGLRLIYFSYDVKMKEKGDIPEGYSVSREKKERFSLILESASTNQTSMYLCASNSPGRGNTGELFFGEGSRLTVL.

This clone was seen more than once but under ten times. The chain combines TRBV7-9 with TRBJ1-1; no firm D call. The length of the CDR3 is 13 residues. Germline CDR1 is SEHNR and CDR2 is FQNEAQ (reference sequence). Trimming pared 0 bases from V and 1 base from J, leaving 3 bases between. DNA for the CDR3: TGTGCCAGCAGCTTAGCAGGGAACACTGAAGCTTTCTTT. It codes for CASSLAGNTEAFF.

The J gene is TRBJ2-7, the V gene TRBV27; 7 bases line up with TRBD2. Per germline, CDR1 MNHEY and CDR2 SMNVEV (reference sequence). The CDR3 totals 12 residues. V shed 3 bases and J 5 bases; nucleotides not matched to a gene: 1. The CDR3 loop is CASSFRGDEQYF. The CDR3 coding sequence is TGTGCCAGCAGTTTTCGGGGGGACGAGCAGTACTTC.

The rearrangement links TRBV5-1 to TRBJ2-3; possible D gene TRBD1, 5 bases. V was pared by 4 bases and J by 3 bases, with 12 bases between. This CDR3 is built from 14 residues. Germline CDR1 reads SGHRS; CDR2 reads YFSETQ. Here the CDR3 reads CASSALQGTDTQYF. For the CDR3, the DNA is TGCGCCAGCAGCGCCCTCCAGGGAACAGATACGCAGTATTTT.

The chain joins TRBV7-6 to TRBJ2-5, with 7 bases fitting TRBD1. Losses at the gene ends were 5 bases for V and 3 bases for J; bases not matched to a gene: 9. The germline V gene encodes CDR1 SGHVS and CDR2 FNYEAQ. The CDR3 is 15 amino acids. The CDR3 DNA sequence: TGTGCCAGCAGCGAAGTACAGGGGAGAGAAGAGACCCAGTACTTC. Its protein product is CASSEVQGREETQYF.

The chain combines TRBV6-6 with TRBJ1-1, with D maybe TRBD1 (5 bases). The CDR3 loop spans 13 amino acids. Trimming pared 5 bases from V and 0 bases from J, leaving 7 bases between. Germline lookup yields CDR1 MNHNY and CDR2 SVGAGI (reference sequence). This chain's CDR3 is CASSPTVNTEAFF. In nucleotides, the CDR3 is TGTGCCAGCAGTCCGACAGTGAACACTGAAGCTTTCTTT.

The chain joins TRBV5-1 to TRBJ1-1; TRBD1 is a possible D gene (6 bases). The CDR3 is 13 amino acids. Germline V lookup: CDR1 SGHRS, CDR2 YFSETQ. V lost 4 bases and J lost 1, with 8 bases in between. This CDR3 is CASSPTGNTEAFF. The CDR3 DNA follows: TGCGCCAGCAGCCCGACAGGGAACACTGAAGCTTTCTTT.

The chain has TRBV4-2 and TRBJ2-1; 12 positions agree with TRBD2. This CDR3 has 18 residues. Trimming at V came to 0 bases and at J to 7 bases, leaving 10 bases not matched to a gene. CDR1 and CDR2 (germline): LGHNA, YNFKEQ. DNA for the CDR3: TGTGCCAGCAGCCAAGATCCGCCACTAGCGGGAGGAAATAATGAGCAGTTCTTC. This encodes CASSQDPPLAGGNNEQFF.

J is TRBJ2-2 and V is TRBV10-1; D perhaps matches TRBD1 (6 bases). V lost 1 base, J lost 0 bases, and 12 bases lay in between. There are 17 residues in the CDR3. From germline, CDR1 is WNHNN and CDR2 SYGVQD (reference sequence). In DNA, the CDR3 is TGCGCCAGCAGTGAGTTAGGACAGATCTCGAACACCGGGGAGCTGTTTTTT. Protein: CASSELGQISNTGELFF.

V is TRBV2 and J is TRBJ2-7; 9 positions agree with TRBD2. J gave up 6 bases and V 5 bases, and 8 bases lay outside the gene matches. CDR1 is SNHLY and CDR2 is FYNNEI in the germline V gene. The CDR3 consists of 14 residues. CDR3 coding DNA: TGTGCCAGCAGTCGGCGGGGGGGCTTTCCCGAGCAGTACTTC. This codes for CASSRRGGFPEQYF.

In nucleotides, the CDR3 is TGTGCCAGCAGCTTGAAATCGTCTGGTGGGGAGACCCAGTACTTC. It codes for CASSLKSSGGETQYF. The chain has TRBV5-4 and TRBJ2-5, with no clear D. V gave up 1 base and J gave up 5 bases, with 15 bases separating them. Germline V gene lookup returns CDR1 SGHNT and CDR2 YYREEE (reference sequence). This CDR3 is 15 amino acids long.

About this clone itself: The same CDR3 arises from other DNA sequences in this sample as well. The chain employs TRBV5-1 and TRBJ1-3; D gene uncertain. The ends were cut back, 0 bases at V and 0 bases at J, with 7 bases in the middle. CDR3 length: 15 residues. Per the germline V gene, CDR1 is SGHRS and CDR2 is YFSETQ. The CDR3 region is CASSLDRGSGNTIYF. CDR3 coding DNA: TGCGCCAGCAGCTTGGACCGGGGCTCTGGAAACACCATATATTTT.

V is TRBV28 and J is TRBJ1-1; 11 bases align to TRBD1. With V trimmed by 6 bases and J by 4 bases, 4 bases remained unmatched. The length of the CDR3 is 14 residues. Germline assignment: CDR1 MDHEN and CDR2 SYDVKM. The CDR3 DNA sequence: TGTGCCAGCAGCCCTGGGACAGGGGGCACTGAAGCTTTCTTT. This translates into CASSPGTGGTEAFF. Based on the CDR3 plus reference TRBV28 and TRBJ1-1, the full variable domain is DVKVTQSSRYLVKRTGEKVFLECVQDMDHENMFWYRQDPGLGLRLIYFSYDVKMKEKGDIPEGYSVSREKKERFSLILESASTNQTSMYLCASSPGTGGTEAFFGQGTRLTVV.

The V and J genes are TRBV10-2 and TRBJ2-1, with 12 bases that match TRBD2. The CDR3 runs to 17 residues. CDR1 WSHSY and CDR2 SAAADI come from the germline V gene. The V segment lost 5 bases and the J segment 2 bases; nucleotides outside the gene matches: 7. CDR3 region: CASSPTSGGSPYNEQFF. The CDR3 DNA follows: TGCGCCAGCAGTCCTACTAGCGGGGGGTCCCCCTACAATGAGCAGTTCTTC.

V usage is TRBV5-4 and J usage is TRBJ2-1, with 9 bases identical to TRBD2. The CDR3 is 15 amino acids. V shed 0 bases and J 8 bases; nucleotides not matched to a gene: 6. Germline CDR1 reads SGHNT; CDR2 reads YYREEE (reference sequence). CDR3 region: CASSLDEREVDEQFF. The CDR3, as DNA: TGTGCCAGCAGCTTGGATGAGCGGGAGGTCGATGAGCAGTTCTTC.

The sample holds one count of this clone. The chain employs TRBV5-4 and TRBJ1-1; no clear D. This CDR3 has 16 amino acids. Trimming removed 0 bases at V and 1 base at J, with 13 bases between. Germline CDR1 reads SGHNT; CDR2 reads YYREEE (reference sequence). For the CDR3, the DNA is TGTGCCAGCAGCTTGGGGGCCTCTGCCAGGAACACTGAAGCTTTCTTT. Translating it yields CASSLGASARNTEAFF.